This TCR beta chain was documented in a study of T cells after yellow fever vaccination. Study-level background: SMART-Seq v4 Ultra Low Input prepared the low-cell-number fractions.

Study observations and caveats: Most primary-vaccination clones reappeared after the booster (approximately 97% CD4, roughly 88% CD8). Weaker overall was a secondary response that nonetheless peaked faster, on day 5 versus 15.

The sample holds a few counts of this clonotype. Its antigen is unidentified. Universal primer sites and UMIs were introduced during 5'RACE template-switching synthesis of TCR cDNA. TCRdb recomputed calls from the 5' RACE reads with MiXCR, one row per CDR3 protein. Here the sample spans 300,000 to 450,000 distinct CDR3 sequences, approximately 8% being singletons. The V gene's germline CDR1 is MGHRA and CDR2 YSYEKL. This CDR3 comprises 14 residues. V shed 1 base and J shed 6 bases, with 10 bases lying between them. The sequences come from PBMCs, collected 45 days after the first yellow fever vaccination. The source is a man between 18 and 35 years old who received the YFV17D yellow fever vaccine. J is TRBJ2-1 and V is TRBV4-1; perhaps TRBD2 as D (5 bases). CDR3 bases: TGCGCCAGCAGCCAAGGCGCGGGCGTCAATGAGCAGTTCTTC. Protein product: CASSQGAGVNEQFF.